This TCR beta chain was captured by sequencing in a study of T-cell memory formation after mild COVID-19. Study background: TCR clusters showed largely donor specificity. Whole-study findings and limits: Several responding clones turned up in pre-infection memory, indicating that cross-reactive memory may have taken part. Contracting clones from day 15 to 85 showed balanced CD4/CD8; later expanders favored CD4+.

TCRdb independently ran MiXCR on the 5' RACE reads; one entry per CDR3 protein. The profile shows about 400,000 distinct CDR3 sequences, over 15% of them singletons. The sample holds a few counts of this clonotype. Its antigen is currently unknown. Trimming pared 6 bases from V and 8 bases from J, leaving 13 bases between. The CDR3 has 12 amino acids. The germline V gene encodes CDR1 MNHEY and CDR2 SVGAGI. The rearrangement links TRBV6-5 to TRBJ1-1, with D maybe TRBD1 (6 bases). This receptor was identified in a man younger than 35 who had mild COVID-19 (a few samples of this study predate the infection). Cell type and time point are not known. The sequenced sample was PBMCs or a T cell subset sorted from them (not recorded which). The CDR3 DNA reads as TGTGCCAGCAGCACTACAGGGTCCGAAGCTTTCTTT. Translated: CASSTTGSEAFF.